Below, 25 T cell receptor beta chains from the same sample are listed, as sequenced in a study of CD8+CD57+ T cells in acquired aplastic anemia. Genomic DNA acted as the template from which TCR beta VDJ combination and CDR3 sequence profiling were carried out. Via MiXCR, TCRdb re-called the reads, giving one row per CDR3 protein. The sample consists of about 190,000 distinct CDR3 sequences, approximately 49% of them appearing once. The sample consisted of sorted CD4+, CD8+, or CD8+CD57+ T cells (not recorded which) from PBMCs. Every receptor here comes from a human donor in good health, serving as a control.

This clonotype has more than one count but fewer than ten. This chain connects TRBV15 to TRBJ1-5; D not resolved. The V gene's germline CDR1 is LNHNV and CDR2 YYDKDF (reference sequence). The germline V and J ends were trimmed by 9 bases and 0 bases, with 9 bases remaining between them. The CDR3 is 13 residues long. This CDR3 reads CATRMDSNQPQHF. The CDR3 nucleotides read TGTGCCACTAGAATGGATAGCAATCAGCCCCAGCATTTT.

The V and J genes are TRBV10-2 and TRBJ1-5, with D maybe TRBD1 (5 bases). V lost 3 bases to trimming and J lost 4 bases, with 10 bases between them. This CDR3 comprises 14 residues. Germline V lookup: CDR1 WSHSY, CDR2 SAAADI. CDR3 in amino acids: CASSEAQENQPQHF. The CDR3 coding sequence is TGCGCCAGCAGTGAAGCACAGGAGAATCAGCCCCAGCATTTT.

The chain recombines TRBV9 with TRBJ1-3, with D unclear. Germline CDR1 is SGDLS and CDR2 is YYNGEE. CDR3 size: 14 residues. V lost 5 bases, J lost 0 bases, and 9 bases lay in between. The CDR3 DNA reads as TGTGCCAGCAGTTCACCCCACTCTGGAAACACCATATATTTT. Translating it yields CASSSPHSGNTIYF.

This rearrangement joins TRBV5-6 to TRBJ1-4; D perhaps matches TRBD1 (5 bases). V was cut by 4 bases and J by 5 bases, with 15 bases left in between. Germline values: CDR1 SGHDT, CDR2 YYEEEE. This CDR3 is 15 amino acids long. The DNA of the CDR3 is TGTGCCAGCAGCGTATCCGGGACGGAGAATGAAAAACTGTTTTTT. As protein: CASSVSGTENEKLFF. The entire variable domain, with the rest obtained from reference TRBV5-6 and TRBJ1-4, is as follows: DAGVTQSPTHLIKTRGQQVTLRCSPKSGHDTVSWYQQALGQGPQFIFQYYEEEERQRGNFPDRFSGHQFPNYSSELNVNALLLGDSALYLCASSVSGTENEKLFFGSGTQLSVL.

This clonotype was recorded a few times. In nucleotides, the CDR3 is TGTGCCAGCAGCCGGGGACAGGGGAACGGCTACACCTTC. Its protein product is CASSRGQGNGYTF. This chain joins TRBV7-6 and TRBJ1-2, with 10 bases aligning to TRBD1. Germline loops: CDR1 SGHVS, CDR2 FNYEAQ. The V segment lost 5 bases and the J segment 8 bases; nucleotides outside the gene matches: 5. The CDR3 is 13 amino acids.

This clonotype came up many times. The V and J genes are TRBV7-2 and TRBJ1-2; D uncertain. The germline V and J ends were trimmed by 5 bases and 4 bases, with 11 bases remaining between them. The germline V gene has CDR1 SGHTA and CDR2 FQGNSA. The CDR3 is 13 amino acids. In DNA, the CDR3 is TGTGCCAGCAGCATCCATCGAGGCTATGGCTACACCTTC. Its translation: CASSIHRGYGYTF. Full variable domain (missing parts from reference TRBV7-2 and TRBJ1-2): GAGVSQSPSNKVTEKGKDVELRCDPISGHTALYWYRQSLGQGLEFLIYFQGNSAPDKSGLPSDRFSAERTGGSVSTLTIQRTQQEDSAVYLCASSIHRGYGYTFGSGTRLTVV.

This clonotype was counted ten times or more. The chain links TRBV30 to TRBJ1-1; maybe TRBD1 (5 bases). Trimming removed 3 bases at V and 2 bases at J, with 10 bases between. Germline loops: CDR1 GTSNPN, CDR2 SVGIG (reference sequence). This CDR3 contains 13 residues. CDR3: CAWRTTVNTEAFF. CDR3 in DNA: TGTGCCTGGAGGACGACAGTAAACACTGAAGCTTTCTTT.

This clonotype was seen only a few times. The chain recombines TRBV7-9 with TRBJ1-6, with 8 bases identical to TRBD1. The V gene's germline CDR1 is SEHNR and CDR2 FQNEAQ (reference sequence). The CDR3 runs to 15 residues. The junction had 9 bases not matched to a gene; V was cut back by 5 bases and J by 9 bases. The chain's CDR3 is CASSTQTGERSPLHF. The CDR3 DNA reads TGTGCCAGCAGCACCCAGACAGGGGAACGTTCACCCCTCCACTTT. The complete variable domain, with remaining parts taken from reference TRBV7-9 and TRBJ1-6, reads DTGVSQNPRHKITKRGQNVTFRCDPISEHNRLYWYRQTLGQGPEFLTYFQNEAQLEKSRLLSDRFSAERPKGSFSTLEIQRTEQGDSAMYLCASSTQTGERSPLHFGNGTRLTVT.

This clonotype was counted a few times. The chain couples TRBV7-2 to TRBJ1-5, with a possible D match to TRBD1 (6 bases). Trimming cost V 3 bases and J 7 bases, with 13 bases left between them. The CDR3 has 14 residues. Germline CDR1 SGHTA, CDR2 FQGNSA. This CDR3 reads CASSLGQGHQPQHF. Written as DNA, the CDR3 is TGTGCCAGCAGCTTGGGTCAGGGACACCAGCCCCAGCATTTT.

With respect to this clonotype: One end of the junction is discordant with germline, which a read error may explain. This chain joins TRBV10-2 and TRBJ1-6; D ambiguous. The CDR3 sequence is 15 residues long. The V gene's germline CDR1 is WSHSY and CDR2 SAAADI. The CDR3 loop is CASSSAGSGNLPLHF. The CDR3 nucleotides read TGCGCCAGCAGTTCCGCGGGTAGCGGTAATTTACCCCTCCACTTT.

CDR3 sequence (DNA): TGTGCCAGTAGTTTTCGGTTGGCTAATGAAAAACTGTTTTTT. Protein: CASSFRLANEKLFF. J is TRBJ1-4 and V is TRBV19; D is ambiguous. Germline lookup yields CDR1 LNHDA and CDR2 SQIVND (reference sequence). V lost 5 bases and J lost 3, with 10 bases in between. The CDR3 extends over 14 amino acids.

The gene calls are TRBV2 and TRBJ1-1, with a tentative D call TRBD1 (5 bases). V shed 5 bases and J shed 2 bases, with 15 bases lying between them. This CDR3 has 15 residues. CDR1 and CDR2 from the germline V gene are SNHLY and FYNNEI. Here the CDR3 reads CASSRPQGTNTEAFF. CDR3 in DNA: TGTGCCAGCAGTCGGCCGCAGGGTACCAACACTGAAGCTTTCTTT.

The chain uses TRBV2 and TRBJ1-2; TRBD1 matches 7 bases. Germline V gene lookup returns CDR1 SNHLY and CDR2 FYNNEI. This CDR3 is 14 amino acids long. With 7 bases clipped from V and 8 bases from J, the junction kept 13 bases outside the gene matches. CDR3 nucleotides: TGTGCCAGCACCCAGACAGGGATGACTGGCGGCTACACCTTC. Translation: CASTQTGMTGGYTF. Full variable domain (outside the CDR3, taken from reference TRBV2 and TRBJ1-2): EPEVTQTPSHQVTQMGQEVILRCVPISNHLYFYWYRQILGQKVEFLVSFYNNEISEKSEIFDDQFSVERPDGSNFTLKIRSTKLEDSAMYFCASTQTGMTGGYTFGSGTRLTVV.

This clonotype was detected ten times or more. The chain couples TRBV5-8 to TRBJ1-2; TRBD1 is a possible D gene (5 bases). V dropped 3 bases and J dropped 0 bases, with 15 bases sitting between them. This CDR3 has 16 residues. Germline CDR1 reads SGHTS; CDR2 reads YDEGEE. As DNA, the CDR3 is TGTGCCAGCAGCTCCGTCGGGAGGGGAGCTAACTATGGCTACACCTTC. Its protein is CASSSVGRGANYGYTF. Looking up the rest from reference TRBV5-8 and TRBJ1-2 gives the full variable domain: EAGVTQSPTHLIKTRGQQATLRCSPISGHTSVYWYQQALGLGLQFLLWYDEGEERNRGNFPPRFSGRQFPNYSSELNVNALELEDSALYLCASSSVGRGANYGYTFGSGTRLTVV.

This clonotype appeared a few times. This chain joins TRBV15 and TRBJ1-2; D unresolved. V was cut by 4 bases and J by 2 bases, with 11 bases left in between. Germline CDR1 is LNHNV and CDR2 is YYDKDF (reference sequence). CDR3 length equals 14 residues. CDR3 residues: CATSTPGINYGYTF. In DNA, the CDR3 is TGTGCCACCAGCACCCCGGGGATAAACTATGGCTACACCTTC.

The chain employs TRBV15 and TRBJ2-6; D not certain. V gave up 1 base and J gave up 0 bases, with 4 bases separating them. Germline V gene sequence: CDR1 LNHNV, CDR2 YYDKDF (reference sequence). This CDR3 has 15 amino acids. The CDR3 nucleotides are TGTGCCACCAGCAGAGTCGTCTCTGGGGCCAACGTCCTGACTTTC. The encoded protein is CATSRVVSGANVLTF.

This clonotype was found many times. The chain couples TRBV29-1 to TRBJ1-2; 12 bases line up with TRBD1. Germline V gives CDR1 SQVTM, CDR2 ANQGSEA. The CDR3 is 13 residues long. V lost 4 bases to trimming and J lost 8 bases; unmatched junction nucleotides: 5. The CDR3 loop reads CSVVGQGAKGYTF. The CDR3 DNA reads as TGCAGCGTTGTGGGACAGGGGGCGAAGGGCTACACCTTC.

On this clonotype: A much larger clone differs from this one at a single base, so this may be a read error. V gene TRBV6-4 combines with J gene TRBJ2-3; 10 nucleotides align to TRBD2. The CDR3 spans 17 residues. Germline lookup yields CDR1 MRHNA and CDR2 SNTAGT. V was pared by 2 bases and J by 5 bases, with 10 bases of the junction left unmatched. The CDR3 DNA reads TGTGCCAGCAGTGACCGAGCGGGGGGGCCTTCCATAGATACGCAGTATTTT. Translated: CASSDRAGGPSIDTQYF.

This chain connects TRBV6-5 to TRBJ1-1, with 7 bases fitting TRBD1. The CDR3 sequence is 16 residues long. CDR1 is MNHEY and CDR2 is SVGAGI in the germline V gene. With V trimmed by 6 bases and J by 5 bases, 15 bases remained unmatched. Here the CDR3 reads CASSDRAAFMETEAFF. CDR3 nucleotides: TGTGCCAGCAGCGACAGGGCGGCGTTCATGGAGACTGAAGCTTTCTTT.

The V and J genes are TRBV7-2 and TRBJ2-2, with 7 positions matching TRBD2. The germline CDR1 and CDR2 sequences are SGHTA and FQGNSA. Trimming at V came to 5 bases and at J to 2 bases, leaving 8 bases not matched to a gene. This CDR3 is built from 16 residues. The CDR3 reads CASSAQGGYNTGELFF. For the CDR3, the DNA is TGTGCCAGCAGCGCCCAGGGAGGGTATAACACCGGGGAGCTGTTTTTT.

V and J are TRBV6-1 and TRBJ2-1; TRBD1 might be the D (5 bases). Germline V gene data show CDR1 as MNHNS and CDR2 as SASEGT. The CDR3 extends over 14 amino acids. V dropped 1 base and J dropped 13 bases, with 17 bases sitting between them. The CDR3 nucleotides read TGTGCCAGCAGTGAAGGGGGAAAAACCAGGGCCCAGTTCTTC. This codes for CASSEGGKTRAQFF.

This clonotype was counted between two and nine times. The chain has TRBV24-1 and TRBJ1-1; D not certain. This CDR3 comprises 14 residues. V was pared by 3 bases and J by 1 base, with 8 bases between. Looked up from germline, CDR1 is KGHDR and CDR2 is SFDVKD. The CDR3 here is CATSDGLGNTEAFF. The CDR3 DNA follows: TGTGCCACCAGTGATGGGTTAGGGAACACTGAAGCTTTCTTT.

This clonotype was observed at least ten times. The genes are TRBV9 and TRBJ1-1, with a tentative D call TRBD1 (5 bases). The CDR3 runs 15 residues. Germline V gene lookup returns CDR1 SGDLS and CDR2 YYNGEE. The germline V and J ends were trimmed by 0 bases and 0 bases, with 9 bases remaining between them. CDR3 DNA sequence: TGTGCCAGCAGCGTAGGTCTGGGGGTGAACACTGAAGCTTTCTTT. Amino acids: CASSVGLGVNTEAFF.

This clonotype has a count of ten or more. This chain links TRBV9 with TRBJ2-3; no clear D gene. From germline, CDR1 is SGDLS and CDR2 YYNGEE. The CDR3 runs 12 residues. V lost 6 bases to trimming and J lost 2 bases, with 7 bases between them. CDR3 amino acids: CASNYATDTQYF. Here the CDR3 DNA reads TGTGCCAGCAACTACGCCACAGATACGCAGTATTTT.

This clonotype was counted at least ten times. V and J are TRBV7-9 and TRBJ2-3, with TRBD2 as a possible D gene (7 bases). Germline V gene lookup returns CDR1 SEHNR and CDR2 FQNEAQ (reference sequence). V was trimmed by 6 bases and J by 2 bases, leaving 15 bases between them. The CDR3 is made up of 15 amino acids. CDR3 DNA: TGTGCCAGCAGTTACGGGGGGCCCTACACAGATACGCAGTATTTT. This translates into CASSYGGPYTDTQYF.